At least ten counts were recorded for the clone carrying this T cell receptor (beta chain). The antigen is unknown. Some clones are missing from TCRdb's copy, which holds only in-frame ones; the method was immunoSEQ multiplex PCR. This repertoire lists 40,000 or so clones without singletons; approximately 6% sits in the top ten. The sample comes from a study of T cells after posttransplantation cyclophosphamide. The CDR3 consists of 13 residues. Trimming removed 9 bases at V and 8 bases at J, with 16 bases between. CDR1 and CDR2 from the germline V gene are KGHDR and SFDVKD. Study-level points and caveats: Later blood repertoires were often dominated by clones from the donor CD8+ memory compartment. Tissue-infiltrating T cells from skin or gut overlapped little with blood T cells.

Peripheral blood was collected from the related graft donor on the marrow donation day. The sample comprised PBMCs. This clonotype was sampled from a man in his thirties or forties in good health and a related stem cell transplant donor. The chain uses TRBV24-1 and TRBJ2-1; no clear D gene. The CDR3 loop is CATCPASSDEQFF. The CDR3 bases are TGTGCCACCTGCCCCGCGAGCTCGGATGAGCAGTTCTTC.